A selection of T cell receptor beta chains follows, all from one sample in a study of cytomegalovirus exposure and HLA in healthy donors. Sequencing used immunoSEQ multiplex PCR; TCRdb keeps in-frame clones, though not all of them. The sample shows roughly 150,000 clones, 80% of them seen only once. Sequencing was carried out using PBMCs. Every receptor here comes from a woman aged 35 to 49 in good health and CMV-seronegative. Each CDR3 is given with its conserved first and last residue. D genes are given only for firm matches. Size tells how often a clone was seen (once, few, many) or the class of an expanded clone, and some rows leave it out.

D	V	size	length	J	DNA	CDR3
TRBD1	TRBV29-1	.	15	TRBJ2-3	TGCAGCGTTGAAAGCGTGGGACAGGGTTCCGATACGCAGTATTTT	CSVESVGQGSDTQYF
TRBD1	TRBV19	.	15	TRBJ2-7	TGTGCCAGTAGTGTACTTCCGGGACAGGCCTACGAGCAGTACTTC	CASSVLPGQAYEQYF
TRBD2	TRBV11-2	.	17	TRBJ2-7	TGTGCCAGCAGCTTAGATCTCGGTAGCGGGAGGCTTGTCGAGCAGTACTTC	CASSLDLGSGRLVEQYF
.	TRBV6-4	.	14	TRBJ2-2	TGTGCCAGCAGTGACTCAGCCGGGACCGGGGAGCTGTTTTTT	CASSDSAGTGELFF
.	TRBV7-2	.	15	TRBJ2-1	TGTGCCAGCAGCCCGGAGGGACAGCCGTACAATGAGCAGTTCTTC	CASSPEGQPYNEQFF
.	TRBV9	once	14	TRBJ2-2	TGTGCCAGCAGTGGGGGGATAAACACCGGGGAGCTGTTTTTT	CASSGGINTGELFF
.	TRBV4-2	.	15	TRBJ1-2	TGTGCCAGCAGCCAAGTAGGGCAGGGGTATTATGGCTACACCTTC	CASSQVGQGYYGYTF
.	TRBV7-6	.	16	TRBJ2-3	TGTGCCAGCAGCTTAACTCAGGGGTCCCTCACAGATACGCAGTATTTT	CASSLTQGSLTDTQYF
.	TRBV2	few	12	TRBJ2-2	TGTGCCAGCAGGAAGGGGGCCGGGGAGCTGTTTTTT	CASRKGAGELFF
.	TRBV5-8	.	14	TRBJ1-2	TGTGCCAGCAGTTTGCGCGGAGTTAACTATGGCTACACCTTC	CASSLRGVNYGYTF
.	TRBV7-2	.	15	TRBJ2-1	TGTGCCAGCAGCCAGGGACTCCTCTCCTACAATGAGCAGTTCTTC	CASSQGLLSYNEQFF
.	TRBV18	.	15	TRBJ1-1	TGTGCCAGCTCACCAGTGCGACAGAGGAACACTGAAGCTTTCTTT	CASSPVRQRNTEAFF
TRBD2	TRBV7-8	.	10	TRBJ2-5	TGTGCCAGCAGTGGGGGGGACCAGTACTTC	CASSGGDQYF
.	TRBV9	.	12	TRBJ2-1	TGTGCCAGCAGCATCGGGACTAATGAGCAGTTCTTC	CASSIGTNEQFF
.	TRBV4-2	once	13	TRBJ1-5	TGTGCCAGCAGCCAAGCCTCGGGTCAGCCCCAGCATTTT	CASSQASGQPQHF
.	TRBV19	.	16	TRBJ2-3	TGTGCCAGTAGTAACACTCTGGGGAGCGGCACAGATACGCAGTATTTT	CASSNTLGSGTDTQYF
.	TRBV10-3	.	15	TRBJ1-2	TGTGCCATCAATTTAGCGGACGGCAATAACTATGGCTACACCTTC	CAINLADGNNYGYTF